Below, one T cell receptor beta chain is given with its context. The antigen is not known. The sample belongs to a study of identical twins. Study-wide results and limits: Models underestimated out-of-frame TCR alpha sharing in monozygotic twins.

The germline V gene encodes CDR1 SNHLY and CDR2 FYNNEI. The CDR3 length is 17 residues. Trimming shortened V by 7 bases and J by 6 bases, and 25 bases separated the two germline ends. A universal primer site was incorporated via template switching, and the cDNA contained unique molecular identifiers. TCRdb fed the 5' RACE reads into MiXCR, producing one record per CDR3 protein. The data contain roughly 770,000 distinct CDR3 sequences, roughly 20% of them singletons. The sample also formed part of further work on T cells expressing NK-cell markers. As reported in that work: The authors sequenced eight donors, of whom seven were HCMV-seropositive and one was seronegative.

The source material was PBMCs. This sequence joins TRBV2 and TRBJ1-5, with D tentatively TRBD1 (6 bases). This sequence originates from a woman younger than 30 in good health. The CDR3: CASIGGSGGRASQPQHF. For the CDR3, the DNA is TGTGCCAGCATTGGTGGAAGTGGGGGCAGGGCTAGTCAGCCCCAGCATTTT. Filled out from reference TRBV2 and TRBJ1-5, the complete variable domain reads EPEVTQTPSHQVTQMGQEVILRCVPISNHLYFYWYRQILGQKVEFLVSFYNNEISEKSEIFDDQFSVERPDGSNFTLKIRSTKLEDSAMYFCASIGGSGGRASQPQHFGDGTRLSIL.